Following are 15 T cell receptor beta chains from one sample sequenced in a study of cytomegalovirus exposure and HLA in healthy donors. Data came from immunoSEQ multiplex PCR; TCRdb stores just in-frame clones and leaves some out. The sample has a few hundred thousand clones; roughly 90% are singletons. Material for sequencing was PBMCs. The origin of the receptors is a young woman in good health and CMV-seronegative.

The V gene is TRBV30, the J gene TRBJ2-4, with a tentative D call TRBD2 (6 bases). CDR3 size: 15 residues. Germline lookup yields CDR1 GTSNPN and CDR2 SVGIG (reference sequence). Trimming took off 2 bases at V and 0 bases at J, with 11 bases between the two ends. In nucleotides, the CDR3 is TGTGCCTGGAGTCCTCTCGGGGGAGCCAAAAACATTCAGTACTTC. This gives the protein CAWSPLGGAKNIQYF.

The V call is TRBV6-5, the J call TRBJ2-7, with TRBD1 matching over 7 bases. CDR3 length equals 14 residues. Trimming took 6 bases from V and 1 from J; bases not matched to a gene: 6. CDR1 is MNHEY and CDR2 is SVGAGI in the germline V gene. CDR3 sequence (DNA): TGTGCCAGCAGCCCCAGGGGGAGTTCCTACGAGCAGTACTTC. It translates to CASSPRGSSYEQYF.

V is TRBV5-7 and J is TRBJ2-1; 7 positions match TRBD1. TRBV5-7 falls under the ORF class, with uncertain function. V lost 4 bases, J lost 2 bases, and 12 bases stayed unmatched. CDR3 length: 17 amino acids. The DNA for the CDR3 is TGTGCCAGCAGCCCGACCAGGGGACAGACGGCCTACAATGAGCAGTTCTTC. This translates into CASSPTRGQTAYNEQFF.

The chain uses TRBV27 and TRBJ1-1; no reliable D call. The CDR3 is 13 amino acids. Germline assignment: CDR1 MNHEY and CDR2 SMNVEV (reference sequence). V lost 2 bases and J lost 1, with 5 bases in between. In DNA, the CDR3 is TGTGCCAGCAGTTTAAACGGGAACACTGAAGCTTTCTTT. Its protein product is CASSLNGNTEAFF.

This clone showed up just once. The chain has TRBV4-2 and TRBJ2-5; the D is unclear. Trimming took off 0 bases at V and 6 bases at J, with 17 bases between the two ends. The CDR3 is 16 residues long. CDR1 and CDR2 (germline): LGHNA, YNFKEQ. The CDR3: CASSQDMRTWAKTQYF. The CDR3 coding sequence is TGTGCCAGCAGCCAAGATATGCGTACCTGGGCGAAGACCCAGTACTTC.

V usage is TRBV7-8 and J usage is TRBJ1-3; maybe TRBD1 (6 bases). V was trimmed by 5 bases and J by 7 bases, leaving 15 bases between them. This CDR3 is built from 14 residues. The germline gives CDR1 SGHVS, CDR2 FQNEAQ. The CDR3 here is CASSKGVGGNTIYF. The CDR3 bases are TGTGCCAGCAGCAAGGGGGTTGGTGGCAACACCATATATTTT.

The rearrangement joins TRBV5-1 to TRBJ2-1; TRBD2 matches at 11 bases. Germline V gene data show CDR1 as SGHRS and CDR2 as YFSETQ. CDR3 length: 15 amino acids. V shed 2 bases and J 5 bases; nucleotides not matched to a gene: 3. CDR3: CASSFTSGGNNEQFF. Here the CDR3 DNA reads TGCGCCAGCAGCTTCACTAGCGGGGGTAACAATGAGCAGTTCTTC.

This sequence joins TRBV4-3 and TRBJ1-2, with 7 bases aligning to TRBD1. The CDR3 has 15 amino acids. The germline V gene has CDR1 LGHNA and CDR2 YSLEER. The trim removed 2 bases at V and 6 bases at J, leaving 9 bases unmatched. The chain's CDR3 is CASSQLNRGGDGYTF. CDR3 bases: TGCGCCAGCAGCCAACTTAACAGGGGTGGGGATGGCTACACCTTC.

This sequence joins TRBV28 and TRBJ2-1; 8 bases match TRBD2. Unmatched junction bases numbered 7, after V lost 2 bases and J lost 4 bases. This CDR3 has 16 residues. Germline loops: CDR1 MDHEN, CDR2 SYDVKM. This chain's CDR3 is CASSLGAGGFYNEQFF. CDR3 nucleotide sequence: TGTGCCAGCAGTTTAGGGGCGGGAGGCTTTTACAATGAGCAGTTCTTC.

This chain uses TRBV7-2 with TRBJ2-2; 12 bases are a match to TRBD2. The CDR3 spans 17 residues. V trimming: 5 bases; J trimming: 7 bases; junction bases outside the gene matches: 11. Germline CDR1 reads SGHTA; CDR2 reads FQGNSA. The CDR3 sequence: CASSLYLAGGSVGELFF. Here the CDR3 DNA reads TGTGCCAGCAGCCTTTACCTAGCGGGAGGGTCCGTCGGGGAGCTGTTTTTT.

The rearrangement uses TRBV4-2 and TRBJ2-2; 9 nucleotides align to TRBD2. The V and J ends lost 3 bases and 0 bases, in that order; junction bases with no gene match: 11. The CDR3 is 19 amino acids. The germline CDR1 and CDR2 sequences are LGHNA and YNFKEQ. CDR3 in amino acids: CASSHLASGNSANTGELFF. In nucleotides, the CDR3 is TGTGCCAGCAGCCACCTTGCTAGCGGGAATTCAGCGAACACCGGGGAGCTGTTTTTT.

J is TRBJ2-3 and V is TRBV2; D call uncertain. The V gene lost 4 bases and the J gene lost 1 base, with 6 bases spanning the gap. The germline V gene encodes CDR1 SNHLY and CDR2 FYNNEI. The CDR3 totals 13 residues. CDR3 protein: CASSAERTDTQYF. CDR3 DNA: TGTGCCAGCAGTGCTGAGCGCACAGATACGCAGTATTTT.

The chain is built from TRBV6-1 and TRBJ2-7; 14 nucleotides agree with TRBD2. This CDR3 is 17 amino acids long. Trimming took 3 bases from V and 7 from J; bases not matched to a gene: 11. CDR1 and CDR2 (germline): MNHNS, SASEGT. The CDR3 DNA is TGTGCCAGCAGTGAGTTATTGGGACTAGCGGGAGTGGGTGAGCAGTACTTC. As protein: CASSELLGLAGVGEQYF.

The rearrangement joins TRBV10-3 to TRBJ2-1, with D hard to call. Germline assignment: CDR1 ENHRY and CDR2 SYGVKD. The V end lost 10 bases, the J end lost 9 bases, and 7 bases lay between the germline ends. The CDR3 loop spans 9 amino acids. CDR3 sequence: CATRSEQFF. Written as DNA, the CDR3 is TGTGCCACACGGAGTGAGCAGTTCTTC.

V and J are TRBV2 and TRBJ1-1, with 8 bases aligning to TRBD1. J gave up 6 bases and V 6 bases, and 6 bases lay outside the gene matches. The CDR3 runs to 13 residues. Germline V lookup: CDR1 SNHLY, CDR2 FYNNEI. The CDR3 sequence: CASRTDRAAEAFF. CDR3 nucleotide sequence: TGTGCCAGCAGAACGGACAGGGCCGCTGAAGCTTTCTTT.